This entry lists 8 T cell receptor beta chains sequenced from one sample in a study of blood T cells in healthy people across ages. A J-beta primer mix and a sample-barcoded 5' primer were used in a second PCR of roughly 7 to 12 cycles. In TCRdb, the 5' RACE reads were re-called with MiXCR into one record per CDR3 protein. The data show 1.8 million or so distinct CDR3 sequences, with 30% to 40% seen just once and 23% held by the top ten. Sequencing input: blood. These receptors originate from a human donor in good health.

A few counts support this clonotype. This chain links TRBV28 with TRBJ2-7, with 9 nucleotides matching TRBD2. CDR1 is MDHEN and CDR2 is SYDVKM in the germline V gene. With V trimmed by 9 bases and J by 7 bases, 10 bases remained unmatched. The CDR3 runs 13 residues. Here the CDR3 DNA reads TGTGCCAGTACCGGGACTAGCTCAAGGGAGCAGTACTTC. It yields the protein CASTGTSSREQYF.

The rearrangement uses TRBV4-3 and TRBJ2-1; 10 nucleotides match TRBD2. In germline, CDR1 is LGHNA, CDR2 YSLEER. This CDR3 region has 16 residues. After removal of 0 bases from V and 10 bases from J, the junction contained 9 bases not matched to a gene. The CDR3 here is CASSQDPGLAGVEQFF. The CDR3, as DNA: TGCGCCAGCAGCCAAGACCCCGGGCTAGCGGGAGTCGAGCAGTTCTTC.

About this clonotype itself: Sequence at one end of the junction differs from germline and may be a read error. The chain uses TRBV10-3 and TRBJ2-2, with 16 bases lining up with TRBD2. The CDR3 contains 17 residues. Germline values: CDR1 ENHRY, CDR2 SYGVKD. For the CDR3, the DNA is TGTGCCATCAGAACCGGGACTAGCGGGGGGGCCACCGGGGAGCTGTGTTTT. Encoded protein: CAIRTGTSGGATGELCF.

In its sample, this clonotype was seen once. The chain's CDR3 is CSANSATNEKLFF. In DNA form, the CDR3 reads TGCAGCGCCAACAGTGCAACTAATGAAAAACTGTTTTTT. The V and J genes are TRBV29-1 and TRBJ1-4; D unclear. V lost 7 bases, J lost 0 bases, and 9 bases lay in between. CDR1 and CDR2 from the germline V gene are SQVTM and ANQGSEA. This CDR3 region has 13 residues.

As to this clonotype: This may come from a read error, since a much larger clone is one base off. The chain couples TRBV13 to TRBJ2-4; 11 positions match TRBD2. With V trimmed by 3 bases and J by 13 bases, 11 bases remained unmatched. The CDR3 covers 15 residues. In germline, CDR1 is PRHDT, CDR2 FYEKMQ (reference sequence). The CDR3 sequence: CASSLGLAEYNEQYF. The CDR3 DNA reads TGTGCCAGCAGCTTGGGACTAGCGGAATACAATGAGCAGTACTTC.

In its sample, this clonotype was seen once. This chain links TRBV11-2 with TRBJ2-3; unclear D gene. Germline V gene sequence: CDR1 SGHAT, CDR2 FQNNGV. The CDR3 runs 14 residues. The V end was cut by 3 bases, the J end by 7 bases, with 14 bases between. This CDR3 reads CASSFIIGQHTQYF. For the CDR3, the DNA is TGTGCCAGCAGCTTTATAATCGGGCAACATACGCAGTATTTT.

CDR3 DNA: TGCAGTGCTTTCAAGACAGGGGAAGAGACCCAGTACTTC. Translating it yields CSAFKTGEETQYF. The rearrangement links TRBV20-1 to TRBJ2-5; TRBD1 agrees at 8 bases. The junction had 5 bases not matched to a gene; V was cut back by 5 bases and J by 3 bases. Germline V gives CDR1 DFQATT, CDR2 SNEGSKA (reference sequence). This CDR3 has 13 residues.

The J gene is TRBJ2-7, the V gene TRBV30; tentatively, D is TRBD2 (6 bases). The CDR3 has 11 residues. Germline V gene sequence: CDR1 GTSNPN, CDR2 SVGIG (reference sequence). As DNA, the CDR3 is TGTGCTTGGGGGGTAAGCTACGAGCAGTACTTC. Translating it yields CAWGVSYEQYF.